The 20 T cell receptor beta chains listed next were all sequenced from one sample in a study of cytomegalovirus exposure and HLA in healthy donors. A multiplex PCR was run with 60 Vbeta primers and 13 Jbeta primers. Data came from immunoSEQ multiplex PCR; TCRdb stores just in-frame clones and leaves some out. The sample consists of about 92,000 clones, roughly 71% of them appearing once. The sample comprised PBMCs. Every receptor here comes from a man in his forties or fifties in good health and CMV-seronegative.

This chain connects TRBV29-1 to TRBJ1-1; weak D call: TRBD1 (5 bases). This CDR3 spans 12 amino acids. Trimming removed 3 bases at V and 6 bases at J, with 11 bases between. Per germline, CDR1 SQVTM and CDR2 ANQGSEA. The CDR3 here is CSVEGGSAEAFF. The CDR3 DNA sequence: TGCAGCGTTGAGGGGGGGAGTGCTGAAGCTTTCTTT.

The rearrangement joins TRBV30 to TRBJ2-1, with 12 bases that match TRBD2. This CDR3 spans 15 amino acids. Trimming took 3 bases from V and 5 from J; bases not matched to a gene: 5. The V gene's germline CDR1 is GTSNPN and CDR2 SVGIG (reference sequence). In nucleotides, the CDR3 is TGTGCCTGGAGCTCCGGGACTAGCGGGCACAATGAGCAGTTCTTC. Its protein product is CAWSSGTSGHNEQFF.

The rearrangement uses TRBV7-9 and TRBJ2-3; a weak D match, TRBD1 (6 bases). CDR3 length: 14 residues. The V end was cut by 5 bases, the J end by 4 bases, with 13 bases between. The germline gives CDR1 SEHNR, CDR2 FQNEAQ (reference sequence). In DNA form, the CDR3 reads TGTGCCAGCAGCCAAGGGGGTGGTGCAGATACGCAGTATTTT. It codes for CASSQGGGADTQYF. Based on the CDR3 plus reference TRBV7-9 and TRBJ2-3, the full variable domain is DTGVSQNPRHKITKRGQNVTFRCDPISEHNRLYWYRQTLGQGPEFLTYFQNEAQLEKSRLLSDRFSAERPKGSFSTLEIQRTEQGDSAMYLCASSQGGGADTQYFGPGTRLTVL.

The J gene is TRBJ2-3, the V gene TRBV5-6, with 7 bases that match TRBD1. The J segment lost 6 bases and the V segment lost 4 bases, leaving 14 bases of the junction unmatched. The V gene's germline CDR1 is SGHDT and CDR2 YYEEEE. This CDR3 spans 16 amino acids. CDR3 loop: CASSRLGRATGDTQYF. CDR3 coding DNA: TGTGCCAGCAGCCGGCTGGGAAGGGCGACAGGGGATACGCAGTATTTT. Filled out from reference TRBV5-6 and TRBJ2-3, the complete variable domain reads DAGVTQSPTHLIKTRGQQVTLRCSPKSGHDTVSWYQQALGQGPQFIFQYYEEEERQRGNFPDRFSGHQFPNYSSELNVNALLLGDSALYLCASSRLGRATGDTQYFGPGTRLTVL.

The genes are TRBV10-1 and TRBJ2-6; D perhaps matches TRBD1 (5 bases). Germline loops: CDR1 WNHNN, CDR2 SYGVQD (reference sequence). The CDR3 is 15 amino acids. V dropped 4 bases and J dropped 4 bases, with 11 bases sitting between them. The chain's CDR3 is CASSGQRWGANVLTF. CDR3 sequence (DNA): TGCGCCAGCAGTGGACAGAGATGGGGGGCCAACGTCCTGACTTTC.

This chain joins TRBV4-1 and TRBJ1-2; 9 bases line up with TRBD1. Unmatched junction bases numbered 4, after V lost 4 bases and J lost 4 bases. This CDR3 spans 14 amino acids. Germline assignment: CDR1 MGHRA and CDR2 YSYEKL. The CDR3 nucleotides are TGCGCCAGCAGCCTCTCGACAGGGGGCTATGGCTACACCTTC. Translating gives CASSLSTGGYGYTF.

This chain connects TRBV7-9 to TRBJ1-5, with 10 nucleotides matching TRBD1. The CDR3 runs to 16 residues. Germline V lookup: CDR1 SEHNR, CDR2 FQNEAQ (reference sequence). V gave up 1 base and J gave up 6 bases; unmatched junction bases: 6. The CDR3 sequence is CASSLVGTGDGQPQHF. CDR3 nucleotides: TGTGCCAGCAGCTTAGTAGGGACAGGGGACGGTCAGCCCCAGCATTTT.

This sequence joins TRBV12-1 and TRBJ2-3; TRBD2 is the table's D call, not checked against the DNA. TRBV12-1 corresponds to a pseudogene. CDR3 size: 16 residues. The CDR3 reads CASSYTRPNLTDTQYF. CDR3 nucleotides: TGTGCCAGCAGCTACACTAGGCCGAACCTCACAGATACGCAGTATTTT.

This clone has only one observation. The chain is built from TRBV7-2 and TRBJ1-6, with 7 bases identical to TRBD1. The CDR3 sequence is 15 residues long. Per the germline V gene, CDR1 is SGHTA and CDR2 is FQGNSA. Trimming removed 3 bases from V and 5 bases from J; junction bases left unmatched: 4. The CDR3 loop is CASSFRTGDNSPLHF. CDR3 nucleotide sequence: TGTGCCAGCAGCTTTCGAACAGGGGATAATTCACCCCTCCACTTT.

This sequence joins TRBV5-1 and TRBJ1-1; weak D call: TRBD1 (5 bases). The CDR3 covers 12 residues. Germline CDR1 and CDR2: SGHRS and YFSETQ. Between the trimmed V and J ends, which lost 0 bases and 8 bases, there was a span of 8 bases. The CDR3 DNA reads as TGCGCCAGCAGCTTGGTCGCAGGGGAAGCTTTCTTT. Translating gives CASSLVAGEAFF.

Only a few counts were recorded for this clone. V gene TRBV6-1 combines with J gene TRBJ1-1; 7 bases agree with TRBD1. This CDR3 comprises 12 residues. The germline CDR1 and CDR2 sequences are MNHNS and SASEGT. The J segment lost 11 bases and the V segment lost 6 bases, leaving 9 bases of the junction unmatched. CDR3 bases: TGTGCCAGCAGCGCGACAGGGTATGACGCTTTCTTT. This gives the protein CASSATGYDAFF.

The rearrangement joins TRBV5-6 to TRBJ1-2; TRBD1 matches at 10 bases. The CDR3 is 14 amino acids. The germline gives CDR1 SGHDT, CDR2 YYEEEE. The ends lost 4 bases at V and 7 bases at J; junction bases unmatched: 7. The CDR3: CASSAPGQGPGYTF. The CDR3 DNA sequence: TGTGCCAGCAGCGCACCGGGACAGGGGCCTGGCTACACCTTC.

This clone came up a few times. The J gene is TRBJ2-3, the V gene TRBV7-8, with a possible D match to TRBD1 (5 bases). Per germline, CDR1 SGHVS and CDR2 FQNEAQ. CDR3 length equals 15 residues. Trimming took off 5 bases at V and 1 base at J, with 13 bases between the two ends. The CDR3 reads CASSLRLGGTDTQYF. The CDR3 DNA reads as TGTGCCAGCAGCCTGAGGTTAGGGGGCACAGATACGCAGTATTTT.

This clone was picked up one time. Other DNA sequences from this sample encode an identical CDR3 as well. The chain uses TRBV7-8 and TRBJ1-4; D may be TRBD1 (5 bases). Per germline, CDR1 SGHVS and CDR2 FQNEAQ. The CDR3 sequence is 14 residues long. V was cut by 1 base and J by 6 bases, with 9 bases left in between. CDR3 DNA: TGTGCCAGCAGCTTAGGGGGAGGGGATGAAAAACTGTTTTTT. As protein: CASSLGGGDEKLFF.

CDR3 region: CASSYLPREVQYF. In DNA form, the CDR3 reads TGTGCCAGCAGCTACCTCCCCAGGGAGGTCCAGTACTTC. The genes are TRBV11-1 and TRBJ2-5; tentatively, D is TRBD2 (6 bases). Germline V CDR1 and CDR2: SGHAT, FQDESV (reference sequence). This CDR3 region has 13 residues. Trimming removed 4 bases at V and 10 bases at J, with 16 bases between.

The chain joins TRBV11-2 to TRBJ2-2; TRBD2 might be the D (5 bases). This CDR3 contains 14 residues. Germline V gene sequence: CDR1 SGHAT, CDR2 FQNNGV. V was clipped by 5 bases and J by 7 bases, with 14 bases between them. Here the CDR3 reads CASSSLRRGGELFF. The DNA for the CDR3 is TGTGCCAGCAGCAGCTTACGACGGGGCGGGGAGCTGTTTTTT.

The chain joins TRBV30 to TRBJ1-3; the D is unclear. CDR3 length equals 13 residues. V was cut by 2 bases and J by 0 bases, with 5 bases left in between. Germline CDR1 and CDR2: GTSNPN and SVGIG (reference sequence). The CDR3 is CAWSSVSGNTIYF. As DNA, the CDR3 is TGTGCCTGGAGTTCGGTCTCTGGAAACACCATATATTTT.

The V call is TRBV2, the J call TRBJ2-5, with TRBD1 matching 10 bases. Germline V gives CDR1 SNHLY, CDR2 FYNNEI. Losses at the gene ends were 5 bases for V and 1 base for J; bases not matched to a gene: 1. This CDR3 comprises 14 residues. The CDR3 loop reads CASSWTGGQETQYF. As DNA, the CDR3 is TGTGCCAGCAGTTGGACAGGGGGCCAAGAGACCCAGTACTTC. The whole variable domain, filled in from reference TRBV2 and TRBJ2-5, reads EPEVTQTPSHQVTQMGQEVILRCVPISNHLYFYWYRQILGQKVEFLVSFYNNEISEKSEIFDDQFSVERPDGSNFTLKIRSTKLEDSAMYFCASSWTGGQETQYFGPGTRLLVL.

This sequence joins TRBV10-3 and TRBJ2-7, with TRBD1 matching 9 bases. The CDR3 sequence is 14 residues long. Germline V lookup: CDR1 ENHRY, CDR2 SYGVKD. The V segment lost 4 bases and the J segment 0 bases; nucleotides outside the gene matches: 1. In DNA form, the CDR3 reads TGTGCCATCAGTGGGGGACAGGGCTCCTACGAGCAGTACTTC. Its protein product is CAISGGQGSYEQYF.

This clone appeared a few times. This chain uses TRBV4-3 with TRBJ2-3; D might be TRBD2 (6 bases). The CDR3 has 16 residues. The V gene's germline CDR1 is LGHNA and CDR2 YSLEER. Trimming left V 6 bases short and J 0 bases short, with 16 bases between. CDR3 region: CASSARGRPSTDTQYF. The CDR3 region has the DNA TGCGCCAGCAGTGCACGAGGGAGGCCGAGCACAGATACGCAGTATTTT.